Sequencing of this T cell receptor (beta chain) was carried out in a study of blood T cell repertoires in COVID-19. About the research overall: Nucleic acid was either cDNA or gDNA, and it came from T cells, B-cell-depleted T cells, or PBMCs.

This study enrolled people aged about 18 to 95 from roughly 22 US geographic areas. A case of COVID-19 had been met by exposed participants within 2 weeks before study entry. Assay used: immunoSEQ multiplex PCR; TCRdb lists only in-frame clones, some missing. Of a few hundred thousand clones in the sample, approximately 90% were seen once. For this clone: Within the sample, other DNA sequences also encode this same CDR3.

Source material: PBMCs or T cells enriched from blood (not recorded which). The clonotype was recovered from a woman aged 40 to 50 who had been exposed to COVID-19.

CDR3 residues: CASSLGSSYEQYF. CDR3 DNA sequence: TGTGCCAGCAGCTTAGGCAGCTCCTACGAGCAGTACTTC. The J gene is TRBJ2-7, the V gene TRBV11-3; D uncertain. The germline V gene encodes CDR1 SGHNT and CDR2 YENEEA. Between the trimmed V and J ends, which lost 1 base and 0 bases, there was a span of 4 bases. The CDR3 length is 13 residues.